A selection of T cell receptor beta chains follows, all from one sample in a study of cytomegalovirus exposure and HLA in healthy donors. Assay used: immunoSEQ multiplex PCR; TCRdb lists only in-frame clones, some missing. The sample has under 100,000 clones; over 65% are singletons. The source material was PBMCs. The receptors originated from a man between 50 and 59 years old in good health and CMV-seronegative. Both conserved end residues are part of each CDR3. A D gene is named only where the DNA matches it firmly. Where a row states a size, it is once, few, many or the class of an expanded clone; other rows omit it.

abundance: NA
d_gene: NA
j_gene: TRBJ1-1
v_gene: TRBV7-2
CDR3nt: TGTGCCAGCAGCTTAGCGTATGGCCAAGCTTTCTTT
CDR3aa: CASSLAYGQAFF

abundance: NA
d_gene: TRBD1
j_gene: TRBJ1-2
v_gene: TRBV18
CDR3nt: TGTGCCAGCTCACCTCTTAAGGGACAGGGGACCTATGGCTACACCTTC
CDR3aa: CASSPLKGQGTYGYTF

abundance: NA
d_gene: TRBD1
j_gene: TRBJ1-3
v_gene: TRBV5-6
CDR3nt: TGTGCCAGCAGCTCCACCCGGACAGGAGTTTACAGAGGAAACACCATATATTTT
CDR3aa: CASSSTRTGVYRGNTIYF

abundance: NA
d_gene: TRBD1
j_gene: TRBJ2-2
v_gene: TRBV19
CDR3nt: TGTGCCAGTAGTATCCCGGGACAGGGGGTTCCCGGGGAGCTGTTTTTT
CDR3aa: CASSIPGQGVPGELFF

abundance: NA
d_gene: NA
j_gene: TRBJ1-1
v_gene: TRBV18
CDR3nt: TGTGCCAGCTCACCCGACGCGGGGCTGGTAGCTTTCTTT
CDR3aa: CASSPDAGLVAFF

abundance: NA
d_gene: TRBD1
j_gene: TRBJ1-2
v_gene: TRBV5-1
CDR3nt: TGCGCCAGCAGCCCGGACAGGGTGAACTATGGCTACACCTTC
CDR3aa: CASSPDRVNYGYTF

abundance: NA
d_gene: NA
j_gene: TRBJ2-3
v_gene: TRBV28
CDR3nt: TGTGCCAGCAGTTTTCTGTCGGGAGCTAGAACAGATACGCAGTATTTT
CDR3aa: CASSFLSGARTDTQYF

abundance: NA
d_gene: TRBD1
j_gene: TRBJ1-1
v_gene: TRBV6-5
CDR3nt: TGTGCCAGCAGTTTCAGGGGGCGGAACACTGAAGCTTTCTTT
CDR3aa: CASSFRGRNTEAFF

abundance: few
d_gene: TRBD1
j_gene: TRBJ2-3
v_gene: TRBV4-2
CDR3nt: TGTGCCAGCAGCACAGGGGTCTCTAGCACAGATACGCAGTATTTT
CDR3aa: CASSTGVSSTDTQYF

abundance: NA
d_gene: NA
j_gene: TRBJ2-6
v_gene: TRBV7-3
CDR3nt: TGTGCCAGCAGCTTAATCGGCGTGGGCAGAACCACTGGGGCCAACGTCCTGACTTTC
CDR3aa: CASSLIGVGRTTGANVLTF

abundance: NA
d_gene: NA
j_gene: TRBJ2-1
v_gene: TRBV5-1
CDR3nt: TGCGCCAGCAGCCCTTACGGGGAAAATGAGCAGTTCTTC
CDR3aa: CASSPYGENEQFF

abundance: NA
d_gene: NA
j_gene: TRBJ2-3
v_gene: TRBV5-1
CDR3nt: TGCGCCAGCAGCTCGGGGATCTCTAGCACAGATACGCAGTATTTT
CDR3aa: CASSSGISSTDTQYF

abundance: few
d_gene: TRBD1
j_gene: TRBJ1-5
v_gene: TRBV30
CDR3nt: TGTGCCTGGGGACAGACAGGGCAACAGCCCCAGCATTTT
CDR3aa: CAWGQTGQQPQHF

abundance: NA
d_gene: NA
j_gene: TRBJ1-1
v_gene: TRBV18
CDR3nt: TGTGCCAGCTCCTTCGAAGCAAGTATGAACACTGAAGCTTTCTTT
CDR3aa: CASSFEASMNTEAFF

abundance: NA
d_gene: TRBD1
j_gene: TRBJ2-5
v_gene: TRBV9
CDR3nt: TGTGCCAGCAGCGTGGGACAGGGTTATAAGGAGACCCAGTACTTC
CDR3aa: CASSVGQGYKETQYF

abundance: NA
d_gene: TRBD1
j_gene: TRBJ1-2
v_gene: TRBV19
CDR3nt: TGTGCCAGTAGTATAGCTACATCCCTCACAGGGGTCTATGGCTACACCTTC
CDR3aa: CASSIATSLTGVYGYTF

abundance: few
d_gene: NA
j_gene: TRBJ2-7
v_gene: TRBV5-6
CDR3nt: TGTGCCAGCAGCTTGTACTCATACGAGCAGTACTTC
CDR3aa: CASSLYSYEQYF

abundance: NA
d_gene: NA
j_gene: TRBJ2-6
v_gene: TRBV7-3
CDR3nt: TGTGCCAGCAGCTTAGGAGGGTACTCTGGGGCCAACGTCCTGACTTTC
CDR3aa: CASSLGGYSGANVLTF

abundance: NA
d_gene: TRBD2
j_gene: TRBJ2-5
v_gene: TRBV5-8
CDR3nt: TGTGCCAGCAGCCCTAGCGGGGGAAAACAAGAGACCCAGTACTTC
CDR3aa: CASSPSGGKQETQYF

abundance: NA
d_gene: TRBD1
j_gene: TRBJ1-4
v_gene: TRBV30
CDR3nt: TGTGCCGGAGGGCAGGGGGCCGGAAAACTGTTTTTT
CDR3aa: CAGGQGAGKLFF

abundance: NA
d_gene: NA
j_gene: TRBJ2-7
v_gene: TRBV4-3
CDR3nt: TGCGCCAGCAGCCAAGATGCTCAGTACTACGAGCAGTACTTC
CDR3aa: CASSQDAQYYEQYF

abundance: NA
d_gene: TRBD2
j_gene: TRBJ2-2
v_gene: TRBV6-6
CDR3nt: TGTGCCAGCAGCCCACGACTAGCGGGAACCGGGGAGCTGTTTTTT
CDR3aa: CASSPRLAGTGELFF

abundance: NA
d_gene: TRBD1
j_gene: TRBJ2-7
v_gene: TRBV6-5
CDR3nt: TGTGCCAGCAGTTACGCCGACAGGGGGCCCTACGAGCAGTACTTC
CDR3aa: CASSYADRGPYEQYF

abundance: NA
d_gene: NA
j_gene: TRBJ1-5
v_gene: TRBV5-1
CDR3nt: TGCGCCAGCAGCTTGGAGGCGGGCGGGCCCCAGCATTTT
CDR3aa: CASSLEAGGPQHF

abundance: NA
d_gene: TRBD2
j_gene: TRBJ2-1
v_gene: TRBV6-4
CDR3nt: TGTGCCAGCAGTGACGGGCGTAGCGGGGGGGCCTACAATGAGCAGTTCTTC
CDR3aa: CASSDGRSGGAYNEQFF

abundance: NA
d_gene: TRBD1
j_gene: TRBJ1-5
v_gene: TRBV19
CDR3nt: TGTGCCAGTAGTATCCGACAGGGGAAAGGCGATCAGCCCCAGCATTTT
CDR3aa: CASSIRQGKGDQPQHF

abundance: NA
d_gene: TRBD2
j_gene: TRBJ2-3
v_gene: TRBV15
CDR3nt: TGTGCCACCAGCAGAGATAGCGGGGGGGCAGATACGCAGTATTTT
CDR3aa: CATSRDSGGADTQYF

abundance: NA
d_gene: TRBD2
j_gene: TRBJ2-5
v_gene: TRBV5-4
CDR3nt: TGTGCCAGCAGCCCTAGCGGGAACGTCCAAGAGACCCAGTACTTC
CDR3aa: CASSPSGNVQETQYF

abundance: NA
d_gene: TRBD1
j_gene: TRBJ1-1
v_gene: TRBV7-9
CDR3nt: TGTGCCAGCAGCTCGACAGGGCAGAACACTGAAGCTTTCTTT
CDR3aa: CASSSTGQNTEAFF

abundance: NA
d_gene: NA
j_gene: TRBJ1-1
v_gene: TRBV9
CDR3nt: TGTGCCTCTGGGGGGGTTCACACTGAAGCTTTCTTT
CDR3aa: CASGGVHTEAFF

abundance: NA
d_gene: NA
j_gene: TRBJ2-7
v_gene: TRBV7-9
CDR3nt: TGTTCCAGCAGCAACGGACTCGAGCAGTACTTC
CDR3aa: CSSSNGLEQYF

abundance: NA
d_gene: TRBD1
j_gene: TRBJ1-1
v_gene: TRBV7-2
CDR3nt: TGTGCCAGCAGCTCCACAGGGGAAGGGACTGAAGCTTTCTTT
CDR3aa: CASSSTGEGTEAFF

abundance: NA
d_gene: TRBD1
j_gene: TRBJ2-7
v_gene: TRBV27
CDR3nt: TGTGCCAGCAGTTTGACAGGGGCCTACGAGCAGTACTTC
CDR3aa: CASSLTGAYEQYF

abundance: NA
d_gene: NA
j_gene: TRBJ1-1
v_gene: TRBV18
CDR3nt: TGTGCCAGCTCACCACAGGGAGCCGCCAAAACTAAAAACACTGAAGCTTTCTTT
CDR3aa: CASSPQGAAKTKNTEAFF

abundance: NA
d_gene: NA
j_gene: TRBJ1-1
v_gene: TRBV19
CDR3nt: TGTGCCAGTAGTTTACAGCATACGGTGATGAACACTGAAGCTTTCTTT
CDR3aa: CASSLQHTVMNTEAFF

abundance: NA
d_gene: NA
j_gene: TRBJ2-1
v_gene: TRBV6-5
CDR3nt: TGTGCCAGCAGTTACAGGCAGGTCGGTAATGAGCAGTTCTTC
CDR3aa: CASSYRQVGNEQFF

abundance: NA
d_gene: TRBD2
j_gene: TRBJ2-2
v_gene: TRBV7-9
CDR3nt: TGTGCCAGCACCCTGGGGCTAGCGGGTTATACCGGGGAGCTGTTTTTT
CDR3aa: CASTLGLAGYTGELFF

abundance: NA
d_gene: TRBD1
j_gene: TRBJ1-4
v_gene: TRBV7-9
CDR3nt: TGTTCCAGCAGCTTAGGGACAGGGGTTCAGAATGAAAAACTGTTTTTT
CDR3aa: CSSSLGTGVQNEKLFF

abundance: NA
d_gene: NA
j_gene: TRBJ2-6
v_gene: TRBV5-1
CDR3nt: TGCGCCAGCAGCTCTGGCCCTCGACAGGTCATGCTCTCTGGGGCCAACGTCCTGACTTTC
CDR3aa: CASSSGPRQVMLSGANVLTF

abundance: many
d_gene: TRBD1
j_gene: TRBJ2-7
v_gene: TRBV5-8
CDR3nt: TGTGCCAGCAGCTCCGGACAGGGCGGAAGGGTCCTATTCGAGCAGTACTTC
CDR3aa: CASSSGQGGRVLFEQYF

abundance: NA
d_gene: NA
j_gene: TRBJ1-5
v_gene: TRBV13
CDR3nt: TGTGCCAGCAGCTTAGGGTACAGGCCGAGCAATCAGCCCCAGCATTTT
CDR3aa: CASSLGYRPSNQPQHF

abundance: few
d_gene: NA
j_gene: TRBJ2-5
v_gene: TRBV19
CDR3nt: TGTGCCAGTAGTAAAGGGGGTAGCGGGCAAGAGACCCAGTACTTC
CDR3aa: CASSKGGSGQETQYF

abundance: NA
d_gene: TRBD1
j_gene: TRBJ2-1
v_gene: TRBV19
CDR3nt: TGTGCCAGTGGTACGGGACAGGGATTTGATGAGCAGTTCTTC
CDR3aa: CASGTGQGFDEQFF

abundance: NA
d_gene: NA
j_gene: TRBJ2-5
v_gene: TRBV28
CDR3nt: TGTGCCAGCAGCTCCCCAATCGCCAGCCAAGAGACCCAGTACTTC
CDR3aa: CASSSPIASQETQYF

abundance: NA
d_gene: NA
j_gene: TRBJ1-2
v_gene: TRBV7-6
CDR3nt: TGTGCCAGCAGCTTAGTAGCCGCGGGGGGGCATGGCTACACCTTC
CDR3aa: CASSLVAAGGHGYTF

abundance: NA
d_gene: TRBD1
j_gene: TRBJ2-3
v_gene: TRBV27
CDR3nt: TGTGCCAGCAGCATCGGACAGGGGGCGAGAGATACGCAGTATTTT
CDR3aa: CASSIGQGARDTQYF

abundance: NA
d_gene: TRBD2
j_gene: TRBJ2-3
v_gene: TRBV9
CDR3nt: TGTGCCAGCAGCGTAGCCCCGGGGGGGGGCACAGCAGATACGCAGTATTTT
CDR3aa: CASSVAPGGGTADTQYF

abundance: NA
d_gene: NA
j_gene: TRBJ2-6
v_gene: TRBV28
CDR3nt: TGTGCCTCCCGTGATACAGGGATCTCTGGGGCCAACGTCCTGACTTTC
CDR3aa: CASRDTGISGANVLTF

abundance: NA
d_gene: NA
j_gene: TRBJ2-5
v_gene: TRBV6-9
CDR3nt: TGTGCCAAGTTTCGGCGGGGATGGTACCAAGAGACCCAGTACTTC
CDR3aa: CAKFRRGWYQETQYF

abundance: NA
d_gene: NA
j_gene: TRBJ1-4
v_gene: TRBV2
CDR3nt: TGTGCCAGCAGTCTTCTGGCGGGTACTGAAAAACTGTTTTTT
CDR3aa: CASSLLAGTEKLFF

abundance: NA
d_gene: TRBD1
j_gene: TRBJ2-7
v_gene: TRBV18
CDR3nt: TGTGCCAGCTCACCGTTCGGACAGGGGGTTCTCCACGAGCAGTACTTC
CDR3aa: CASSPFGQGVLHEQYF

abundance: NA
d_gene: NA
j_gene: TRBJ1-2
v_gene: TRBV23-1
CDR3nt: TGCGCCAGCACCCGGCAGGACACAACGTATGGCTACACCTTC
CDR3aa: CASTRQDTTYGYTF

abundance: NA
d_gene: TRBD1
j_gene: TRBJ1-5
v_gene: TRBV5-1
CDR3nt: TGCGCCAGCAGCCCACAGGGGGGATTACAGCCCCAGCATTTT
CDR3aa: CASSPQGGLQPQHF

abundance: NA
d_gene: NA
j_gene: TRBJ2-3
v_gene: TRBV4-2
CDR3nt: TGTGCCAGCAGCCAAGATATCCCTAGGGGCCTAACTAGCACAGATACGCAGTATTTT
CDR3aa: CASSQDIPRGLTSTDTQYF